This section outlines one T cell receptor (beta chain) sequence together with its context. Its matching antigen is unknown. This specimen belongs to a study of PD-1 blockade in classical Hodgkin lymphoma. Study-level points and caveats: The baseline diversity of complete responders showed similarity to that of newly diagnosed patients.

This table comes from immunoSEQ multiplex PCR, and its TCRdb copy is limited to in-frame clones, with some not included. The sample yields some 2,000 clones, about four fifths seen once. Autologous stem cell transplantation was followed by relapse in every patient, and brentuximab vedotin exposure varied. The CDR3 is made up of 14 amino acids. The trim removed 0 bases at V and 2 bases at J, leaving 3 bases unmatched. CDR1 and CDR2 (germline): GTSNPN, SVGIG (reference sequence). This sample comprised peripheral blood mononuclear cells (PBMCs), obtained at baseline. The chain recombines TRBV30 with TRBJ2-7; 8 bases align to TRBD2. The TCR sequence derives from a human donor with classical Hodgkin lymphoma. The CDR3 DNA reads TGTGCCTGGAGTGTACGGGGGGGCACCTACGAGCAGTACTTC. It translates to CAWSVRGGTYEQYF. The full variable domain, with the rest looked up from reference TRBV30 and TRBJ2-7, is SQTIHQWPATLVQPVGSPLSLECTVEGTSNPNLYWYRQAAGRGLQLLFYSVGIGQISSEVPQNLSASRPQDRQFILSSKKLLLSDSGFYLCAWSVRGGTYEQYFGPGTRLTVT.